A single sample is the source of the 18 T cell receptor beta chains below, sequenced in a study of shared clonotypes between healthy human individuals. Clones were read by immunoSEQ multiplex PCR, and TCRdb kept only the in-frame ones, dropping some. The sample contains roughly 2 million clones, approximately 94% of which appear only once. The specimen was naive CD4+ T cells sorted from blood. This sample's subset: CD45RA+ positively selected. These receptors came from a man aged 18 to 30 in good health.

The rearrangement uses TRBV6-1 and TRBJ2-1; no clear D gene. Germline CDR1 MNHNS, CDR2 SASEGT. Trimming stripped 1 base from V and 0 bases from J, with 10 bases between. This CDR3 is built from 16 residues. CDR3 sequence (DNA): TGTGCCAGCAGTGAAGTTGGCAGCCACTCCTACAATGAGCAGTTCTTC. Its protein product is CASSEVGSHSYNEQFF.

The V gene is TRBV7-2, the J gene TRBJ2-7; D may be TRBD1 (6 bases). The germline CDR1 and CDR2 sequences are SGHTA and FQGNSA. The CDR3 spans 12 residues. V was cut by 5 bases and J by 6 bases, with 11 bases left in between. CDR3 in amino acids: CASSLNRVEQYF. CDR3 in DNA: TGTGCCAGCAGCCTGAACAGGGTCGAGCAGTACTTC.

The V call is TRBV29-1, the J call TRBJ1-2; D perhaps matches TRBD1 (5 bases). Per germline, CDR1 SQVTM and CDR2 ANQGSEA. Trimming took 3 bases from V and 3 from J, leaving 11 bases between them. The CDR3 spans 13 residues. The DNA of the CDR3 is TGCAGCGTTGATGTCAGGGAAGACTATGGCTACACCTTC. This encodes CSVDVREDYGYTF.

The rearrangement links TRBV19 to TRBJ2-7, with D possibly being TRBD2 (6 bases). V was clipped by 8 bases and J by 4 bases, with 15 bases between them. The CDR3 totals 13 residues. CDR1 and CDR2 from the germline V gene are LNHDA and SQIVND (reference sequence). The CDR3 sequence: CASGLLAGYEQYF. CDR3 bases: TGTGCCAGTGGGCTCCTGGCGGGATACGAGCAGTACTTC.

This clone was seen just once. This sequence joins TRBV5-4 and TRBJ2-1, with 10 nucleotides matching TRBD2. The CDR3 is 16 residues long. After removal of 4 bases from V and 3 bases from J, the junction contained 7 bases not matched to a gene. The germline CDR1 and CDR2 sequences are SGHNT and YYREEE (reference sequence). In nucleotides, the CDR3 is TGTGCCAGCAGCCTGATTCTAGCGGGAGTCTACAATGAGCAGTTCTTC. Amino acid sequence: CASSLILAGVYNEQFF.

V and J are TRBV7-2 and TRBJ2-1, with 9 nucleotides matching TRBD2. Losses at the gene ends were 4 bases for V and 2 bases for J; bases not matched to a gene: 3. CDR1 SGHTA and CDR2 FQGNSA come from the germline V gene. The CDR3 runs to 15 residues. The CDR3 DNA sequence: TGTGCCAGCAGCTGGACTAGCGTGGCCTACAATGAGCAGTTCTTC. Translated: CASSWTSVAYNEQFF.

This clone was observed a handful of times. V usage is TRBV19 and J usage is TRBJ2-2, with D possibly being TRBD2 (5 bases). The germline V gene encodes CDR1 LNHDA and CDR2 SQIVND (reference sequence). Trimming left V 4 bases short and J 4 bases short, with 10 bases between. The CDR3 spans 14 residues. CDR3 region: CASSTMGVTGELFF. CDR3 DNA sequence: TGTGCCAGTAGTACAATGGGAGTCACCGGGGAGCTGTTTTTT.

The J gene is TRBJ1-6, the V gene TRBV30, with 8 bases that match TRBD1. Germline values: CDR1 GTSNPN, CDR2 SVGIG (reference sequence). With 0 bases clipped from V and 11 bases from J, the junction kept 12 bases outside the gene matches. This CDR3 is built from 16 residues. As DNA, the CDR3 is TGTGCCTGGAGTGTACCTGCGGGACAGGTAGTTCCACCCCTCCACTTT. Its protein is CAWSVPAGQVVPPLHF.

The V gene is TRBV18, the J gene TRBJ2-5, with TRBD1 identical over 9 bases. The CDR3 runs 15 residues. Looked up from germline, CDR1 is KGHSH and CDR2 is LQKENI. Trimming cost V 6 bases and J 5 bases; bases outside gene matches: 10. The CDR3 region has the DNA TGTGCCAGCTCGGCGGACAGGGGCGGATCGGAGACCCAGTACTTC. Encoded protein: CASSADRGGSETQYF.

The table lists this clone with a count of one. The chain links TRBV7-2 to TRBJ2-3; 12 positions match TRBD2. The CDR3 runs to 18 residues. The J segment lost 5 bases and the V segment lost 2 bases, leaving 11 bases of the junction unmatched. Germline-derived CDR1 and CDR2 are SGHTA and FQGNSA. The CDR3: CASSLQGGRTSGVDTQYF. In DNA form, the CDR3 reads TGTGCCAGCAGCTTACAAGGAGGGCGGACTAGCGGGGTAGATACGCAGTATTTT.

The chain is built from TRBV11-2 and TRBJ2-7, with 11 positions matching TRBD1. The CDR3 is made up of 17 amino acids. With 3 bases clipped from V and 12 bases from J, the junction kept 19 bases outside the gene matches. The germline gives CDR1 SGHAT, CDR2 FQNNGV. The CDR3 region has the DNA TGTGCCAGCAGCTTGACATCGGACAGGGGGCCTTTACTAAGCACGTACTTC. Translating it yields CASSLTSDRGPLLSTYF.

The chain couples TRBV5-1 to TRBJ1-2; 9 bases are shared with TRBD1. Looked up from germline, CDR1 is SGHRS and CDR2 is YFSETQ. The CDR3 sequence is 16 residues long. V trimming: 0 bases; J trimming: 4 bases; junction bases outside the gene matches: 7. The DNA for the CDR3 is TGCGCCAGCAGCTTGGTACAGGGGGCTATCCCCTATGGCTACACCTTC. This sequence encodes CASSLVQGAIPYGYTF.

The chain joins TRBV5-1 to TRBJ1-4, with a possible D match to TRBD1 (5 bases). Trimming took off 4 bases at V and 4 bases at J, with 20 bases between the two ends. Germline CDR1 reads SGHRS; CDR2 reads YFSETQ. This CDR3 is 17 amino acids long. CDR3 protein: CASSRGYATGDNEKLFF. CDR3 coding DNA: TGCGCCAGCAGCCGCGGTTATGCAACAGGAGATAATGAAAAACTGTTTTTT.

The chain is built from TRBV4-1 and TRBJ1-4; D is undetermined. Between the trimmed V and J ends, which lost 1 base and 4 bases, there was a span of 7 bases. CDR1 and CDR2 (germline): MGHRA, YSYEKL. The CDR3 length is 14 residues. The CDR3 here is CASSQGRVNEKLFF. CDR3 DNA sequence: TGCGCCAGCAGCCAAGGGCGAGTTAATGAAAAACTGTTTTTT.

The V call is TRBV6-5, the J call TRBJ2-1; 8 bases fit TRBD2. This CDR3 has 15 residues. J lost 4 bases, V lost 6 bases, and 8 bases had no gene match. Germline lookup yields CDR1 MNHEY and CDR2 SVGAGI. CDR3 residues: CASRKETGGYNEQFF. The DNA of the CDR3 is TGTGCCAGCAGGAAGGAAACGGGAGGGTACAATGAGCAGTTCTTC.

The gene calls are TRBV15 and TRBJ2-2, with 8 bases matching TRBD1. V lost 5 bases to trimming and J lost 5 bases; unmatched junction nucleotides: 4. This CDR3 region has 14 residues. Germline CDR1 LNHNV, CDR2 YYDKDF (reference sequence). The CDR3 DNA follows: TGTGCCACCAGCGGACAGGGATCAACCGGGGAGCTGTTTTTT. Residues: CATSGQGSTGELFF.

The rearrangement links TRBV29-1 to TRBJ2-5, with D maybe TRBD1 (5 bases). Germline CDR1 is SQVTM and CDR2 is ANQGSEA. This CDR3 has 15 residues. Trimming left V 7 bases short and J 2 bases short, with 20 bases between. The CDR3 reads CSAKGHPPDQETQYF. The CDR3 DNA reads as TGCAGCGCGAAAGGACACCCTCCGGATCAAGAGACCCAGTACTTC. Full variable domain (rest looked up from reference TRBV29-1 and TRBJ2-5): SAVISQKPSRDICQRGTSLTIQCQVDSQVTMMFWYRQQPGQSLTLIATANQGSEATYESGFVIDKFPISRPNLTFSTLTVSNMSPEDSSIYLCSAKGHPPDQETQYFGPGTRLLVL.

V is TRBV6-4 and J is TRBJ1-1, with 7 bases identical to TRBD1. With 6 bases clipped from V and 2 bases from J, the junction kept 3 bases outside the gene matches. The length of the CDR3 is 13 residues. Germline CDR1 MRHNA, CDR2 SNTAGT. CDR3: CASRQGVNTEAFF. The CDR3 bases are TGTGCCAGCAGGCAGGGGGTCAACACTGAAGCTTTCTTT.